The next 2 T cell receptor beta chains were all read from a single sample in a study of cytomegalovirus exposure and HLA in healthy donors. This PCR relied on a set of 60 Vbeta primers and 13 Jbeta primers. Data came from immunoSEQ multiplex PCR; TCRdb stores just in-frame clones and leaves some out. The repertoire includes 55,000 to 70,000 clones, approximately 80% of them detected once, and 7.8% sits in the top ten. Sample: PBMCs. These receptors all come from a man between 18 and 29 years old in good health and CMV-seropositive.

The chain recombines TRBV10-1 with TRBJ2-1, with D possibly TRBD1 on 5 matching bases. The CDR3 is 16 residues long. CDR1 and CDR2 (germline): WNHNN, SYGVQD (reference sequence). V dropped 3 bases and J dropped 2 bases, with 14 bases sitting between them. The CDR3 reads CASSEGVSDTYNEQFF. The DNA for the CDR3 is TGCGCCAGCAGTGAAGGGGTTAGTGATACCTACAATGAGCAGTTCTTC.

The chain employs TRBV30 and TRBJ2-1; a weak D match, TRBD2 (6 bases). CDR1 is GTSNPN and CDR2 is SVGIG in the germline V gene (reference sequence). The CDR3 consists of 13 residues. The V end lost 3 bases, the J end lost 6 bases, and 12 bases lay between the germline ends. The CDR3 DNA reads TGTGCCTGGAGCGGACTATCCCTCAATGAGCAGTTCTTC. Translating it yields CAWSGLSLNEQFF.